This T cell receptor (beta chain) was documented in a study of immune heterogeneity within non-small cell lung tumors. Trimming left V 5 bases short and J 4 bases short, with 15 bases between. Germline CDR1 MNHNS, CDR2 SASEGT. This CDR3 region has 15 residues. Samples each supplied around 640 ng of bulk tumor genomic DNA as template. Several biopsies were collected from each primary tumor during surgery. They were spaced as far apart as possible within the tumor mass. Untreated, newly diagnosed non-small cell lung cancer patients underwent curative surgery. Patients newly diagnosed with non-small cell lung cancer and having curative-intent surgery served as donors. CDR3 of TCR beta was amplified by multiplex PCR that used 32 V and 13 J primers. Each CDR3 protein gets one entry after TCRdb re-called the multiplex PCR reads with MiXCR. The repertoire holds approximately 2,500 distinct CDR3 sequences, with 51% as singletons.

Sequencing was carried out using lung tumor tissue. The clonotype was recovered from a middle-aged man with non-small cell lung cancer. This chain joins TRBV6-1 and TRBJ2-4; no firm D call. The CDR3 bases are TGTGCCAGCAGTCCGCTAAGCATCGGAAAAAACATTCAGTACTTC. Its protein product is CASSPLSIGKNIQYF.